This T cell receptor beta chain was documented in a study of T cell clones after liver transplantation (dated by TCRdb to the late 2010s). Concerning the study at large: ITN030ST, the source of the samples, was a randomized trial that attempted immunosuppression withdrawal within 2 years of liver transplantation. After a pre-transplant mixed lymphocyte reaction, TCRbeta sequencing was used to pinpoint donor-reactive T cell clones, which were subsequently tracked in post-transplant blood. Third party-reactive TCRbeta sequences were also identified from pre-transplant MLRs to serve as an antigen-independent comparator for donor-reactive sequences. Three of the eight recipients were HCV-positive; the others were transplanted for non-autoimmune, non-viral indications. The subjects received no induction therapy and were kept on standard immunosuppression until randomization at 12-24 months post-transplant. Tolerance was defined as complete immunosuppression withdrawal for at least one year with no rise in liver enzymes beyond twice the upper limit of normal. Blood samples were collected pre-transplant, pre-randomization before withdrawal, and post-randomization after either complete withdrawal or failed withdrawal. The studied cohort comprised 8 liver transplant recipients, 3 classified as tolerant and 5 as non-tolerant.

Comment on this clone: Its antigen remains unidentified. It has no much larger one-base neighbor in the sample; base qualities were not kept.

V lost 0 bases and J lost 5 bases, and the count of bases not matched to a germline gene is 11. From the cysteine up to the phenylalanine, the CDR3 has a length of 17 residues. Only the CDR3 DNA stays, 51 bases, in frame from base 1. In the germline V gene (reference sequence), CDR1 corresponds to LNHDA and CDR2 to SQIVND. The label giving this sample's time point can be read as: pre-transplant. Unstimulated PBMCs, after thawing, were stained for CD3, CD4 and CD8 and then FACS-sorted into CD3+CD4+ and CD3+CD8+ populations. All 8 studied subjects were randomized to withdrawal of immunosuppression. The Qiagen DNeasy Blood and Tissue Kit was used to isolate genomic DNA. The paper's findings and limits, for the study overall: Donor-reactive sequences declined more than third party-reactive ones, suggesting partial antigen-specific deletion unrelated to withdrawal success. Because no allograft tissue specimens were available, donor-reactive T cells may have migrated into the graft instead of being deleted. In 5 of 8 subjects, regardless of tolerance or HCV status, circulating donor-reactive CD4 TCRbeta sequences dropped significantly post-transplant. Once repertoire turnover was taken into account, donor-reactive detection showed a significant reduction for CD4 in 7 of 8 subjects and for CD8 in 8 of 8. The conclusions were preliminary, being limited by small, heterogeneous patient numbers and by non-standardized post-transplant time points. In two subjects, low numbers of available donor cells limited the measurable donor-reactive repertoire.

Frozen genomic DNA underwent high-throughput TCRbeta CDR3 sequencing by immunoSEQ, including PCR amplification, mapping, bias correction and internal controls. The published analysis was carried out like this. Only productive rearrangements were retained, and each unique TCRbeta sequence was defined by its CDR3 nucleotide sequence together with its V and J gene. Donor-reactive sequences required at least 5-fold expansion in CFSE-low cells versus unstimulated pre-transplant cells and at least 0.01% frequency. Per-subject minimum frequency thresholds, based on the lowest-template unstimulated sample, ensured at least 90% detection power. Jensen-Shannon divergence between the top 1000 TCRbeta sequences post- versus pre-transplant served as the measure of repertoire turnover. Changes in detection of donor-reactive sequences were tested with two-sided Fisher's exact tests. TCRdb took this table from immuneACCESS and kept in-frame rearrangements with V and J called. Such tables lack part of the clones; where checked against another copy, unresolved V genes explain under half of the gap, and the rest is unexplained. V and J calls and clone size are those listed in that table; D and trimming were worked out from the DNA. The sample table contains roughly 15,000 clones; only one count was recorded for around 90% of them. Around half of the sample is in the top ten clones.

The receptor chain draws on TRBV19 and TRBJ2-7, with 9 junctional bases fitting TRBD2. The TCR sequence derives from a human donor who received a liver transplant. Sequencing was performed on CD8+ T cells from blood, taken before liver transplant. In nucleotide form, the sequence is TGTGCCAGTAGTATAGATGTCGCGGGAGGGCTGAGTGACGAGCAGTACTTC. Translated, this gives CASSIDVAGGLSDEQYF.